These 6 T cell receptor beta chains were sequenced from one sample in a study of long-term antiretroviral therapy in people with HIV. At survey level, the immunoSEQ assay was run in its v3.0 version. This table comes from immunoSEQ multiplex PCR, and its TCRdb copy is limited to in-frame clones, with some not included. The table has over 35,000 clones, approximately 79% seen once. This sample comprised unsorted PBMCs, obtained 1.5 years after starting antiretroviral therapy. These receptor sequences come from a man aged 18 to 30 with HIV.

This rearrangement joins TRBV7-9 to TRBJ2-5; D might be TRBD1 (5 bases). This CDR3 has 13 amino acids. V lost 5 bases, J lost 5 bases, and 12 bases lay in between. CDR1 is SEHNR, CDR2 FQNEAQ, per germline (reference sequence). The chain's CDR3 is CASSSQGLETQYF. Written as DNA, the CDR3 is TGTGCCAGCAGCAGCCAGGGTTTGGAGACCCAGTACTTC.

CDR3 bases: TGTGCCATCAAAGGCGGGACAGGGCACAATCAGCCCCAGCATTTT. This encodes CAIKGGTGHNQPQHF. This chain connects TRBV10-3 to TRBJ1-5; 9 nucleotides match TRBD1. Trimming removed 7 bases from V and 3 bases from J; junction bases left unmatched: 7. From germline, CDR1 is ENHRY and CDR2 SYGVKD. CDR3 length: 15 amino acids.

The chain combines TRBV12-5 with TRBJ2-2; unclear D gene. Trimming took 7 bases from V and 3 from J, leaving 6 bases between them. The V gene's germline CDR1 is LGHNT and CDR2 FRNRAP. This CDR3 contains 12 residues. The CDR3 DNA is TGTGCTAGTGCTATACACACCGGGGAGCTGTTTTTT. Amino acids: CASAIHTGELFF.

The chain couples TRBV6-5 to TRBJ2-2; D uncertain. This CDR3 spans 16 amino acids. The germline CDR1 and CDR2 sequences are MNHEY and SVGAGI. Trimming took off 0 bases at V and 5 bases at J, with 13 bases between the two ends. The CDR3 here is CASSYSGSLRTGELFF. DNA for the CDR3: TGTGCCAGCAGTTACTCCGGGTCCCTGAGGACCGGGGAGCTGTTTTTT.

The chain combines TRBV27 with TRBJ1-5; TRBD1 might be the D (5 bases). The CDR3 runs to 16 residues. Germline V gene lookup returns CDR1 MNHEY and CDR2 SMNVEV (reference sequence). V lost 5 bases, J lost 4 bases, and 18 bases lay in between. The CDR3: CASSPSAGEENQPQHF. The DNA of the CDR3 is TGTGCCAGCAGTCCATCTGCGGGGGAGGAAAATCAGCCCCAGCATTTT.

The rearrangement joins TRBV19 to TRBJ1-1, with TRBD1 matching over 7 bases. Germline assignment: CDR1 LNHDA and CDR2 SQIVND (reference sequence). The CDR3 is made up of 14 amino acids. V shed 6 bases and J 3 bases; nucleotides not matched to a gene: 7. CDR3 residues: CASSLQGRDTEAFF. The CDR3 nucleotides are TGTGCCAGTAGCCTACAGGGGAGGGACACTGAAGCTTTCTTT. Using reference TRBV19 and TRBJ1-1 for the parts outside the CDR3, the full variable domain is DGGITQSPKYLFRKEGQNVTLSCEQNLNHDAMYWYRQDPGQGLRLIYYSQIVNDFQKGDIAEGYSVSREKKESFPLTVTSAQKNPTAFYLCASSLQGRDTEAFFGQGTRLTVV.